This TCR beta chain was found in a study of blood T cells in healthy people across ages. Looking at the study overall: Per every two T cells, about one barcoded beta molecule was captured by template switching. Study-level results: Roughly linear age-related decline in beta diversity appeared, significant by age approximately 41.

Every donor gave ten milliliters of peripheral blood. Alongside a J-beta primer mix, a sample-barcoded 5' primer served in a second PCR lasting roughly 7 to 12 cycles. Unique molecular identifiers of 12 random nucleotides labeled each cDNA. One entry per CDR3 protein, called by TCRdb with MiXCR from the 5' RACE reads. The sample holds 1.5 million to 2 million distinct CDR3 sequences, 28% seen once. The germline V gene has CDR1 SGHTA and CDR2 FQGNSA. This CDR3 is built from 15 residues. The V and J ends lost 3 bases and 8 bases respectively, with 19 bases between them. This clonotype showed up just a few times. Its specificity is unknown.

This clonotype was obtained from a woman younger than 45 in good health. The source material was blood. The chain employs TRBV7-2 and TRBJ1-2; the D gene is possibly TRBD1 (5 bases). Here the CDR3 reads CASSLGPGLGSGYTF. CDR3 sequence (DNA): TGTGCCAGCAGCTTGGGACCGGGACTGGGGTCCGGCTACACCTTC.